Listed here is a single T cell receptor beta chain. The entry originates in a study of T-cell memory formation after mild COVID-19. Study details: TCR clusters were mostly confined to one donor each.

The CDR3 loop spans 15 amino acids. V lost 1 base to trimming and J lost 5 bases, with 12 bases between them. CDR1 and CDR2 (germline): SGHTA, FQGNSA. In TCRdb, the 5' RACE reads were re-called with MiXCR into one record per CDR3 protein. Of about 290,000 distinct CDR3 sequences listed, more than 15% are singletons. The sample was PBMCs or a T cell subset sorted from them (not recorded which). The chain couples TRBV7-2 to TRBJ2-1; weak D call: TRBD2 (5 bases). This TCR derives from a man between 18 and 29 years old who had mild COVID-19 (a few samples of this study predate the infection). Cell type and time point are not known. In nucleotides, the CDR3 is TGTGCCAGCAGCTTAGGGCCGGAGGCACACAATGAGCAGTTCTTC. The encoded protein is CASSLGPEAHNEQFF.